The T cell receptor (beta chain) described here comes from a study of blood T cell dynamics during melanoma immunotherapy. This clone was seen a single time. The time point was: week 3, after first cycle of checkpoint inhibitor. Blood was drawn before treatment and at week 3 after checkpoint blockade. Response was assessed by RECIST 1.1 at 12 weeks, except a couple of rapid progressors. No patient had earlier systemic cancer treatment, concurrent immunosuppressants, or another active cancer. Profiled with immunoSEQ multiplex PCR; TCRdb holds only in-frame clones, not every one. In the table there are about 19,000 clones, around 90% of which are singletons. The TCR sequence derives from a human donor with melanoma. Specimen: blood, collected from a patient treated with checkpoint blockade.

The CDR3 bases are TGTGCCAGCAGCACCGACAGGCCCCCGCCGGACGAGCAGTACTTC. This encodes CASSTDRPPPDEQYF. The chain employs TRBV6-1 and TRBJ2-7; D perhaps matches TRBD1 (6 bases). Trimming pared 6 bases from V and 5 bases from J, leaving 20 bases between. This CDR3 has 15 residues. Germline CDR1 reads MNHNS; CDR2 reads SASEGT.